Below, 10 T cell receptor beta chains from the same sample are listed, as sequenced in a study of graft-versus-host responses after intestinal transplantation. Method: immunoSEQ multiplex PCR; TCRdb's copy keeps in-frame clones and lacks some. The sample has some 46,000 clones, roughly 94% seen once. Sequenced material: PBMCs, taken approximately 360 days after intestinal transplant. These receptors all come from a human patient who received an intestinal transplant, so some T cells may come from the graft donor.

The V call is TRBV7-6, the J call TRBJ2-3; TRBD2 matches at 11 bases. Trimming removed 5 bases from V and 5 bases from J; junction bases left unmatched: 15. Germline assignment: CDR1 SGHVS and CDR2 FNYEAQ. This CDR3 contains 18 residues. The CDR3 is CASSRGRWLAGGGDTQYF. DNA for the CDR3: TGTGCCAGCAGCAGGGGCAGGTGGCTAGCGGGAGGAGGAGATACGCAGTATTTT.

The V gene is TRBV11-2, the J gene TRBJ2-3, with no clear D. With 4 bases removed from V and 3 bases from J, the gap between germline ends came to 5 bases. The CDR3 runs to 12 residues. Germline-derived CDR1 and CDR2 are SGHAT and FQNNGV. This CDR3 is CASSSETDTQYF. For the CDR3, the DNA is TGTGCCAGCAGCTCAGAAACAGATACGCAGTATTTT.

The chain employs TRBV7-3 and TRBJ2-1; D gene ambiguous. V lost 1 base and J 5 bases, leaving 3 bases between the germline ends. This CDR3 has 12 residues. Germline V CDR1 and CDR2: SGHTA, FQGTGA. The CDR3 DNA follows: TGTGCCAGCAGCTTAAGCGACAATGAGCAGTTCTTC. Translation: CASSLSDNEQFF. Looking up the rest from reference TRBV7-3 and TRBJ2-1 gives the full variable domain: GAGVSQTPSNKVTEKGKYVELRCDPISGHTALYWYRQSLGQGPEFLIYFQGTGAADDSGLPNDRFFAVRPEGSVSTLKIQRTERGDSAVYLCASSLSDNEQFFGPGTRLTVL.

This CDR3 is CASSNRGRFPGNTIYF. The CDR3 nucleotides are TGCGCCAGCAGCAATAGGGGGCGCTTCCCTGGAAACACCATATATTTT. The chain combines TRBV10-2 with TRBJ1-3; TRBD1 matches at 7 bases. The CDR3 has 16 amino acids. Germline V CDR1 and CDR2: WSHSY, SAAADI. V was pared by 6 bases and J by 2 bases, with 10 bases of the junction left unmatched.

The chain recombines TRBV10-2 with TRBJ1-1; D unclear. CDR1 WSHSY and CDR2 SAAADI come from the germline V gene. Deletions cut 6 bases from V and 1 base from J, with 15 bases between. The CDR3 is 15 residues long. The CDR3 is CASSTTRRSNTEAFF. The CDR3 DNA sequence: TGCGCCAGCAGCACTACCCGAAGGTCGAACACTGAAGCTTTCTTT.

The chain has TRBV9 and TRBJ2-7; D is unresolved. Germline V gives CDR1 SGDLS, CDR2 YYNGEE. The CDR3 length is 12 residues. Between the trimmed V and J ends, which lost 6 bases and 1 base, there was a span of 8 bases. The CDR3 is CASNKGSYEQYF. The CDR3 DNA reads TGTGCCAGCAATAAGGGTTCCTACGAGCAGTACTTC.

Written as DNA, the CDR3 is TGTGCCAGCACCCTGTCACCCTCCTATGGCTACACCTTC. Protein product: CASTLSPSYGYTF. The rearrangement uses TRBV2 and TRBJ1-2, with D hard to call. Trimming took 7 bases from V and 4 from J, leaving 13 bases between them. The length of the CDR3 is 13 residues. CDR1 and CDR2 (germline): SNHLY, FYNNEI.

In this sample, this clone turned up a few times. V usage is TRBV6-4 and J usage is TRBJ2-3; D is possibly TRBD1 (6 bases). Germline CDR1 MRHNA, CDR2 SNTAGT. The CDR3 length is 12 residues. Trimming shortened V by 4 bases and J by 6 bases, and 8 bases separated the two germline ends. CDR3 bases: TGTGCCAGCAGTGCAGGGGAGGATACGCAGTATTTT. Translated, it gives CASSAGEDTQYF.

CDR3 in amino acids: CASSSDRGVETQYF. The CDR3 region has the DNA TGCGCCAGCAGCTCGGACAGGGGGGTAGAGACCCAGTACTTC. V gene TRBV5-1 combines with J gene TRBJ2-5, with 10 bases that match TRBD1. J was trimmed by 4 bases and V by 3 bases; bases with no gene match: 3. The V gene's germline CDR1 is SGHRS and CDR2 YFSETQ. The CDR3 extends over 14 amino acids.

The V gene is TRBV18, the J gene TRBJ2-5; TRBD1 matches at 8 bases. The closer fit of TRBJ2-7 to the DNA end suggests the J call may be wrong. This CDR3 contains 16 residues. Germline V gene sequence: CDR1 KGHSH, CDR2 LQKENI. This CDR3 is CASSPTGASTLGEQYF. CDR3 sequence (DNA): TGTGCCAGCTCACCGACAGGGGCGAGTACGTTAGGCGAGCAGTACTTC.